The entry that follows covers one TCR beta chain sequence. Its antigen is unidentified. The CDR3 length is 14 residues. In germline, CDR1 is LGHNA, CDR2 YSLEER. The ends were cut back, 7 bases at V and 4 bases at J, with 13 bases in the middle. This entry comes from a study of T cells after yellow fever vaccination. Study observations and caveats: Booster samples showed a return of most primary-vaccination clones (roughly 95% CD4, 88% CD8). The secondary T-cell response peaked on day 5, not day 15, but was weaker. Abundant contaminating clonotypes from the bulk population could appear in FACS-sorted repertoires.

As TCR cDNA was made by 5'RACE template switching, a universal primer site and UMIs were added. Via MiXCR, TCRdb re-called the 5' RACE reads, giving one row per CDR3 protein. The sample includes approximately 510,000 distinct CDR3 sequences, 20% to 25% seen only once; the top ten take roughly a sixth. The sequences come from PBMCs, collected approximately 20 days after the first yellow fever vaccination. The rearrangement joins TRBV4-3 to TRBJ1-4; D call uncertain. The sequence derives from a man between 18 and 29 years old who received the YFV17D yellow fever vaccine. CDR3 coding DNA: TGCGCCAGCAAAGAGGGAGATGGTAATGAAAAACTGTTTTTT. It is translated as CASKEGDGNEKLFF.